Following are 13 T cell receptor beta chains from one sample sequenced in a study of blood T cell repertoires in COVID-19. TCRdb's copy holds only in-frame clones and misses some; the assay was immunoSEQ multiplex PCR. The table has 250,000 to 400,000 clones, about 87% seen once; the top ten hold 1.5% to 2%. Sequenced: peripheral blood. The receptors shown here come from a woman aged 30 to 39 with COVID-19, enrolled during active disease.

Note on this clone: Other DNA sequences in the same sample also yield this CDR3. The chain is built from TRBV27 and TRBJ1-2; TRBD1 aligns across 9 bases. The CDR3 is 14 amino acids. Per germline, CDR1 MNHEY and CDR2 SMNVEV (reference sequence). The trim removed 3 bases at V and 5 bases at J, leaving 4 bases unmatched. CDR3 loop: CASSFSGQGYGYTF. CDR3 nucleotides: TGTGCCAGCAGTTTCAGCGGACAGGGGTATGGCTACACCTTC.

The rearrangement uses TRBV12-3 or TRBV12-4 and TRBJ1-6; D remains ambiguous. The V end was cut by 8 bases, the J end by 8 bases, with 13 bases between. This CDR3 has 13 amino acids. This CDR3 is CASAGDGDSPLHF. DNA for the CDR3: TGTGCCAGCGCTGGAGATGGAGATTCACCCCTCCACTTT.

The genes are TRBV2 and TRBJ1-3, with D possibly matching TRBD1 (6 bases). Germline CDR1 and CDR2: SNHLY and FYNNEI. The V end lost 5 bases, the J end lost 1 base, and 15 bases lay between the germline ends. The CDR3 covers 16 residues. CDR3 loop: CASSIGGQRSGNTIYF. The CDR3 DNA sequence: TGTGCCAGCAGTATCGGGGGGCAAAGGTCTGGAAACACCATATATTTT.

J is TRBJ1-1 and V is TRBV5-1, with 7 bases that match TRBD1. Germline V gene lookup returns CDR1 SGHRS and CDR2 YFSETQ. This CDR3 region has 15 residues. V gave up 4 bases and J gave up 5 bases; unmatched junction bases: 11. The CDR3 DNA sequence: TGCGCCAGCAGCGAAAACGCAGGGGGTTGGACTGAAGCTTTCTTT. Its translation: CASSENAGGWTEAFF. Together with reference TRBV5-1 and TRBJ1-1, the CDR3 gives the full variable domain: KAGVTQTPRYLIKTRGQQVTLSCSPISGHRSVSWYQQTPGQGLQFLFEYFSETQRNKGNFPGRFSGRQFSNSRSEMNVSTLELGDSALYLCASSENAGGWTEAFFGQGTRLTVV.

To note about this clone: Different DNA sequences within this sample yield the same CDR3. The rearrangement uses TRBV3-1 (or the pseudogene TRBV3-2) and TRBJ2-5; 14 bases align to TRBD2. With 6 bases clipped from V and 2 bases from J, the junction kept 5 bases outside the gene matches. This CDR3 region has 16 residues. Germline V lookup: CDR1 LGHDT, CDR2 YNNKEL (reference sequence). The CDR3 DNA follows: TGTGCCAGCAGTTTAGGACTAGCGGGGGGACAAGAGACCCAGTACTTC. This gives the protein CASSLGLAGGQETQYF.

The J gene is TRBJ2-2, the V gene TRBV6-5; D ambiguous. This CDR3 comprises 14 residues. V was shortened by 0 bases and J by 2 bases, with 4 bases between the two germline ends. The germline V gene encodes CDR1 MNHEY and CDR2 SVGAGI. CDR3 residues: CASSYSHNTGELFF. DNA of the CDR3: TGTGCCAGCAGTTACTCACATAACACCGGGGAGCTGTTTTTT.

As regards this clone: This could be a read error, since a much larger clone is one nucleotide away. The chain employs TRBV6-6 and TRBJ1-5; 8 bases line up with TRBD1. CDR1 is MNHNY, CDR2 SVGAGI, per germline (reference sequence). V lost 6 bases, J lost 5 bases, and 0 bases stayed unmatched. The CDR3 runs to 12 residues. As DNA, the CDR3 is TGTGCCAGCAGGGACAGGGATCAGCCCCAGCATTTT. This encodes CASRDRDQPQHF.

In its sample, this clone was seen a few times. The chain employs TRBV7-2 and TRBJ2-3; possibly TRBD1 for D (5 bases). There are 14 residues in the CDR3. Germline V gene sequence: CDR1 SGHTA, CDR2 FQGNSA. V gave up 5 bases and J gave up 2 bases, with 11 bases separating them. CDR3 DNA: TGTGCCAGCAGCCCCCGGACATTCACAGATACGCAGTATTTT. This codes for CASSPRTFTDTQYF.

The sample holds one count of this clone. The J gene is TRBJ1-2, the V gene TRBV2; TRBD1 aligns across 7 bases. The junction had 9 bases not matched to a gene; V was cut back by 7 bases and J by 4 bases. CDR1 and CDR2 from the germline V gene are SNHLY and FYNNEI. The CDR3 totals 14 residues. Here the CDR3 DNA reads TGTGCCAGCACTCTCCCGCGGGACAGCTATGGCTACACCTTC. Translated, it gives CASTLPRDSYGYTF.

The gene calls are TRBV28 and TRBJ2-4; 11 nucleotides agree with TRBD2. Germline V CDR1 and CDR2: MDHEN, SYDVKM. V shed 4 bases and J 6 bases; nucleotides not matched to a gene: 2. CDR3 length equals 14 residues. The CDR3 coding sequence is TGTGCCAGCAGTTATAGCGGGGGGGCAAACATTCAGTACTTC. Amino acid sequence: CASSYSGGANIQYF.

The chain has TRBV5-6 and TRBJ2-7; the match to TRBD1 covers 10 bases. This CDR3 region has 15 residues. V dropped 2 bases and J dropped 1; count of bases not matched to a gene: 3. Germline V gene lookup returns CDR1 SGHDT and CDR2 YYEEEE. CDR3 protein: CASSFLGQGSYEQYV. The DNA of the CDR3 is TGTGCCAGCAGCTTTTTGGGACAGGGGTCCTACGAGCAGTACGTC.

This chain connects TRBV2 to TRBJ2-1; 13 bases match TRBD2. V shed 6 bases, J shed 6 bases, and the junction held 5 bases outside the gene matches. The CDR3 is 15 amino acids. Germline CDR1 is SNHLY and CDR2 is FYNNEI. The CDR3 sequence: CASRHTSGGGNEQFF. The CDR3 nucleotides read TGTGCCAGCAGGCATACTAGCGGGGGGGGCAATGAGCAGTTCTTC.

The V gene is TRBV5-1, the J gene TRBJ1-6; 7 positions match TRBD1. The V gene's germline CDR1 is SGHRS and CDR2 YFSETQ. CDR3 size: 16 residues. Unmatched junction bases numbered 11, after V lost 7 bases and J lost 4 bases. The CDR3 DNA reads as TGCGCCAGCGCAAATGGGGACAGTGCATATAATTCACCCCTCCACTTT. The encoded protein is CASANGDSAYNSPLHF.